The 7 T cell receptor beta chains below were found in one sample sequenced in a study of prognosis after radiotherapy for stage I lung cancer. The authors amplified TCR beta CDR3 from genomic DNA using two-round multiplex PCR. First-round PCR used primers specific to each TRBV and TRBJ gene. TCRdb used MiXCR to reprocess the multiplex PCR reads, holding one entry per CDR3 protein. The table lists 12,000 or so distinct CDR3 sequences, under 45% of them singletons, with approximately 53% in the top ten. The sequencing used PBMCs, collected before or after stereotactic body radiation therapy (not recorded which). These receptors all come from a donor aged 50 or older with non-small cell lung cancer.

The chain is built from TRBV28 and TRBJ2-4, with 7 bases fitting TRBD2. This CDR3 contains 15 residues. V shed 5 bases and J 0 bases; nucleotides not matched to a gene: 4. Per the germline V gene, CDR1 is MDHEN and CDR2 is SYDVKM. The CDR3 here is CASSGGGEAKNIQYF. DNA of the CDR3: TGTGCCAGCAGTGGGGGGGGAGAAGCCAAAAACATTCAGTACTTC.

Details on this clonotype: This likely traces to a read error, being one base from a far larger clone. This sequence joins TRBV11-3 and TRBJ1-5; tentative D call: TRBD1 (5 bases). The V end was cut by 5 bases, the J end by 3 bases, with 14 bases between. Germline V gene lookup returns CDR1 SGHNT and CDR2 YENEEA. The CDR3 length is 15 residues. Here the CDR3 reads CASSPSREDNQPQHF. Here the CDR3 DNA reads TGTGCCAGCAGCCCAAGCAGGGAGGACAATCAGCCCCAGCATTTT. Using reference TRBV11-3 and TRBJ1-5 for the parts outside the CDR3, the full variable domain is EAGVVQSPRYKIIEKKQPVAFWCNPISGHNTLYWYLQNLGQGPELLIRYENEEAVDDSQLPKDRFSAERLKGVDSTLKIQPAELGDSAVYLCASSPSREDNQPQHFGDGTRLSIL.

As for this clonotype: Since a much larger clone is just one base distant, this may be a read error. The V gene is TRBV7-9, the J gene TRBJ2-5, with 7 bases that match TRBD2. Germline V lookup: CDR1 SEHNR, CDR2 FQNEAQ (reference sequence). The CDR3 length is 14 residues. V lost 7 bases and J lost 2; bases outside the gene matches: 7. CDR3 DNA: TGTGCCAGCACCTTGGGGGGGGTTCAAGAGACCCAGTACTTC. Its translation: CASTLGGVQETQYF.

This clonotype occurred many times. This chain's CDR3 is CASRGLAGGQETQYF. In DNA, the CDR3 is TGTGCCAGCAGAGGACTAGCGGGGGGGCAAGAGACCCAGTACTTC. The genes are TRBV11-1 and TRBJ2-5; 15 positions match TRBD2. Trimming at V came to 6 bases and at J to 2 bases, leaving 1 base not matched to a gene. Germline CDR1 is SGHAT and CDR2 is FQDESV (reference sequence). The CDR3 totals 15 residues.

This clonotype has at least ten counts. The CDR3 region is CASQRRGGGTGELFF. As DNA, the CDR3 is TGTGCCAGCCAAAGGAGGGGTGGGGGAACCGGGGAGCTGTTTTTT. This chain uses TRBV19 with TRBJ2-2; possibly TRBD2 for D (6 bases). V was pared by 9 bases and J by 5 bases, with 19 bases between. CDR1 is LNHDA and CDR2 is SQIVND in the germline V gene (reference sequence). This CDR3 is 15 amino acids long.

This clonotype was found many times. V usage is TRBV7-6 and J usage is TRBJ1-1, with unresolved D. Between the trimmed V and J ends, which lost 3 bases and 1 base, there was a span of 12 bases. CDR1 is SGHVS and CDR2 is FNYEAQ in the germline V gene. The CDR3 loop spans 15 amino acids. CDR3 in DNA: TGTGCCAGCAGCTTGACGGGAAGTTCGAACACTGAAGCTTTCTTT. Protein sequence: CASSLTGSSNTEAFF.

This clonotype was counted a few times. The V and J genes are TRBV20-1 and TRBJ2-3, with 14 positions matching TRBD2. CDR1 is DFQATT, CDR2 SNEGSKA, per germline (reference sequence). The CDR3 runs 18 residues. V dropped 2 bases and J dropped 4; count of bases not matched to a gene: 11. The CDR3: CSARSLGTSGSGADTQYF. CDR3 nucleotides: TGCAGTGCTAGATCCCTTGGGACTAGCGGGAGTGGGGCAGATACGCAGTATTTT.